A single sample is the source of the 13 T cell receptor beta chains below, sequenced in a study of T cells in narcolepsy. Profiling relied on immunoSEQ multiplex PCR, and the TCRdb table lists in-frame clones only, not all of them. The data contain 25,000 to 35,000 clones, 65% to 90% of them singletons. The sequenced material came from CD45RA- memory CD4+ T cells from PBMCs. The receptors stem from a human donor with narcolepsy.

V and J are TRBV5-5 and TRBJ2-7, with TRBD2 as a possible D gene (5 bases). From germline, CDR1 is SGHKS and CDR2 YYEKEE (reference sequence). Trimming shortened V by 7 bases and J by 0 bases, and 14 bases separated the two germline ends. The CDR3 length is 14 residues. CDR3 region: CASGPGSPSYEQYF. Here the CDR3 DNA reads TGTGCCAGCGGCCCGGGGAGTCCCTCCTACGAGCAGTACTTC.

The rearrangement links TRBV5-1 to TRBJ1-1; D remains ambiguous. V lost 4 bases, J lost 2 bases, and 15 bases lay in between. Germline V gene sequence: CDR1 SGHRS, CDR2 YFSETQ. The CDR3 is 15 residues long. The CDR3 region has the DNA TGCGCCAGCAGCGCTGGAGGCAGAAAAAACACTGAAGCTTTCTTT. This translates into CASSAGGRKNTEAFF.

Only one count was recorded for this clone. Other DNA sequences within the sample encode an identical CDR3. The V call is TRBV18, the J call TRBJ1-1; 7 positions agree with TRBD1. Germline assignment: CDR1 KGHSH and CDR2 LQKENI. The CDR3 has 15 residues. Trimming cost V 1 base and J 1 base; bases outside gene matches: 3. The CDR3 region is CASSPRTGENTEAFF. Written as DNA, the CDR3 is TGTGCCAGCTCACCACGGACAGGCGAGAACACTGAAGCTTTCTTT.

The V call is TRBV12-5, the J call TRBJ1-2; D call uncertain. V lost 6 bases to trimming and J lost 7 bases, with 21 bases between them. The CDR3 has 15 residues. CDR1 is LGHNT and CDR2 is FRNRAP in the germline V gene. The DNA for the CDR3 is TGTGCTAGTGGGGCCGCCAAAGGAGTTTTGAGTGGCTACACCTTC. It yields the protein CASGAAKGVLSGYTF.

Remarks on this clone: A junction end diverges from the germline sequence, so it may reflect a read error. J is TRBJ2-7 and V is TRBV7-2; 7 positions agree with TRBD2. The CDR3 runs to 14 residues. CDR1 and CDR2 (germline): SGHTA, FQGNSA. The DNA for the CDR3 is TGTGCCAGCAGCCTAGCGGTACTGCCCCGCGAGCAGTACTTC. Translating it yields CASSLAVLPREQYF. Variable domain in full (rest from reference TRBV7-2 and TRBJ2-7): GAGVSQSPSNKVTEKGKDVELRCDPISGHTALYWYRQSLGQGLEFLIYFQGNSAPDKSGLPSDRFSAERTGGSVSTLTIQRTQQEDSAVYLCASSLAVLPREQYFGPGTRLTVT.

The chain couples TRBV5-1 to TRBJ2-4; 7 nucleotides agree with TRBD2. The CDR3 length is 14 residues. The germline gives CDR1 SGHRS, CDR2 YFSETQ. The ends lost 0 bases at V and 6 bases at J; junction bases unmatched: 3. CDR3 residues: CASSLEPGGNIQYF. For the CDR3, the DNA is TGCGCCAGCAGCTTGGAGCCGGGGGGAAACATTCAGTACTTC.

The chain links TRBV18 to TRBJ1-5; D may be TRBD1 (5 bases). From germline, CDR1 is KGHSH and CDR2 LQKENI. This CDR3 comprises 15 residues. V lost 2 bases and J lost 6, with 14 bases in between. The CDR3 reads CASSPDDSGGQPQHF. CDR3 bases: TGTGCCAGCTCACCAGACGACAGCGGCGGTCAGCCCCAGCATTTT. The full variable domain, with the rest looked up from reference TRBV18 and TRBJ1-5, is NAGVMQNPRHLVRRRGQEARLRCSPMKGHSHVYWYRQLPEEGLKFMVYLQKENIIDESGMPKERFSAEFPKEGPSILRIQQVVRGDSAAYFCASSPDDSGGQPQHFGDGTRLSIL.

This clone appeared a single time. The rearrangement joins TRBV4-1 to TRBJ1-1; D is unresolved. The CDR3 length is 14 residues. Germline V CDR1 and CDR2: MGHRA, YSYEKL. Trimming stripped 0 bases from V and 8 bases from J, with 13 bases between. CDR3 sequence (DNA): TGCGCCAGCAGCCAAGATCTTTGGCAGGAGGAAGCTTTCTTT. Residues: CASSQDLWQEEAFF.

Points on this clone: No DNA is shown, since the ends of the CDR3 on it are uncertain; the CDR3 is the one TCRdb lists. The chain employs TRBV28 and TRBJ1-6. Germline values: CDR1 MDHEN, CDR2 SYDVKM. The CDR3 has 17 amino acids, counting both end residues. CDR3 amino acids: CASRMTFGGGNNSPLHF.

CDR3 loop: CSVDGPGYTQYF. The CDR3 DNA sequence: TGCAGCGTCGACGGACCAGGGTATACGCAGTATTTT. V usage is TRBV29-1 and J usage is TRBJ2-3, with TRBD1 as a possible D gene (5 bases). The CDR3 covers 12 residues. Germline lookup yields CDR1 SQVTM and CDR2 ANQGSEA. The V end lost 6 bases, the J end lost 7 bases, and 14 bases lay between the germline ends.

V usage is TRBV6-1 and J usage is TRBJ1-1; D is possibly TRBD1 (5 bases). The CDR3 totals 16 residues. V was clipped by 4 bases and J by 1 base, with 16 bases between them. Per the germline V gene, CDR1 is MNHNS and CDR2 is SASEGT. The CDR3 spells CASSGGVSIGNTEAFF. For the CDR3, the DNA is TGTGCCAGCAGTGGGGGGGTCTCCATCGGGAACACTGAAGCTTTCTTT.

This clone was seen only a few times. The genes are TRBV28 and TRBJ1-1; D not certain. The CDR3 consists of 13 residues. V lost 3 bases to trimming and J lost 5 bases, with 10 bases between them. Germline V gene data show CDR1 as MDHEN and CDR2 as SYDVKM. The CDR3 region is CASSFLLGTEAFF. The DNA for the CDR3 is TGTGCCAGCAGTTTTCTACTGGGGACTGAAGCTTTCTTT.

The chain links TRBV30 to TRBJ1-5; no clear D gene. Germline CDR1 and CDR2: GTSNPN and SVGIG (reference sequence). The CDR3 is 12 amino acids. Trimming removed 1 base from V and 4 bases from J, with 5 bases in between. The CDR3, as DNA: TGTGCCTGGAGTGGAGAGAATCAGCCCCAGCATTTT. It yields the protein CAWSGENQPQHF.